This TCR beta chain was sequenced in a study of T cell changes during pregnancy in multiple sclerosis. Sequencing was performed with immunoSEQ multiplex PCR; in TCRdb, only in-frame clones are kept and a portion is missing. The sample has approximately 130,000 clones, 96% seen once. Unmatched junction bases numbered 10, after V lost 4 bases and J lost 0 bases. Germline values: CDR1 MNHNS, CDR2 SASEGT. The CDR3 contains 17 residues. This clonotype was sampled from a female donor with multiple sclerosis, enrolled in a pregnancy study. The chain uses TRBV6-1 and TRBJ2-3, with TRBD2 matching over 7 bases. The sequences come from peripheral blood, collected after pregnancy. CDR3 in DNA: TGTGCCAGCAGTGCCCTTAGACTAGCCAGGAGCACAGATACGCAGTATTTT. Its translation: CASSALRLARSTDTQYF.